This T cell receptor beta chain comes out of a study of low-dose radiotherapy and immunotherapy resistance in tumors. Time point reported: before trial treatment. TRAV- and TRBV-specific primers, spanning alpha and beta chains, primed first-strand cDNA. A constant-region primer paired with the V-primer adapter amplified TCRs over approximately 20 PCR cycles. TCRdb reprocessed the reads via MiXCR and lists one record per CDR3 protein. The repertoire holds about 82,000 distinct CDR3 sequences, with approximately 17% as singletons. The CDR3 has 14 amino acids. The germline V gene encodes CDR1 SEHNR and CDR2 FQNEAQ (reference sequence). V was clipped by 4 bases and J by 3 bases, with 13 bases between them. This clonotype has at least ten counts.

The receptor comes from a male donor with prostate cancer. This sample comprised PBMCs, obtained before treatment. This chain uses TRBV7-9 with TRBJ2-7; maybe TRBD1 (6 bases). For the CDR3, the DNA is TGTGCCAGCAGCTCAACGACAGGAAACTACGAGCAGTACTTC. Its translation: CASSSTTGNYEQYF.